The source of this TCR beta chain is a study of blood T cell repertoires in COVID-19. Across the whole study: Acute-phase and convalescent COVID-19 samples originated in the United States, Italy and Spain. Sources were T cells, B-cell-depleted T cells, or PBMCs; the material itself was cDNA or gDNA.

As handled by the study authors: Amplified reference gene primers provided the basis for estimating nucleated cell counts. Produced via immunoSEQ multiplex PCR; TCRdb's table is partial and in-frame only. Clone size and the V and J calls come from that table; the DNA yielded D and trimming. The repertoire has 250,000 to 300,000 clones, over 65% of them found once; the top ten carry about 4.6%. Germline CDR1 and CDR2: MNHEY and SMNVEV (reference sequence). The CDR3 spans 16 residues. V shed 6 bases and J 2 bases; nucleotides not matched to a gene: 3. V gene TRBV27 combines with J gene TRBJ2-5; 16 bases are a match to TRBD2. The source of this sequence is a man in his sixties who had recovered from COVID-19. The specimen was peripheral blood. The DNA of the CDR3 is TGTGCCAGCAGGGGACTAGCGGGGGGGATACAAGAGACCCAGTACTTC. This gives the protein CASRGLAGGIQETQYF.